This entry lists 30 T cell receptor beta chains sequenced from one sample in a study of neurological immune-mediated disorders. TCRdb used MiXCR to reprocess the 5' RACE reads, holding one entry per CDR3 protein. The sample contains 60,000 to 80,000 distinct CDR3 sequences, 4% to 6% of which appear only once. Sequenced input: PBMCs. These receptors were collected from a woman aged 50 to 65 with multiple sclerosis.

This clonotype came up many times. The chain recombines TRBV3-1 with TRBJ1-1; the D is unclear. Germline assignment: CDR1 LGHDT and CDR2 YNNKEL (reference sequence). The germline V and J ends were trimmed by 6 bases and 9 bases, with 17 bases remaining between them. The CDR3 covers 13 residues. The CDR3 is CASRGSAGSKAFF. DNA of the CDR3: TGTGCCAGCAGAGGATCCGCCGGGAGTAAAGCTTTCTTT.

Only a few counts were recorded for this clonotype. CDR3 in amino acids: CASSYEAFADKLFF. CDR3 bases: TGTGCCAGCAGTTACGAGGCTTTTGCGGACAAACTGTTTTTT. The J gene is TRBJ1-4, the V gene TRBV6-2 or TRBV6-3, with D hard to call. This CDR3 comprises 14 residues. Germline-derived CDR1 and CDR2 are MNHEY and SVGEGT. The V and J ends lost 2 bases and 11 bases respectively, with 15 bases between them.

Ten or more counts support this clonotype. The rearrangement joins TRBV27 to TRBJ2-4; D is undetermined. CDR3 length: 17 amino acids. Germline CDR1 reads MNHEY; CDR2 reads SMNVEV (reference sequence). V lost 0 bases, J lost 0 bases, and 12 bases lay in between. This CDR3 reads CASSLSSPMLAKNIQYF. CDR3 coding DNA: TGTGCCAGCAGTTTATCGTCGCCCATGCTAGCCAAAAACATTCAGTACTTC.

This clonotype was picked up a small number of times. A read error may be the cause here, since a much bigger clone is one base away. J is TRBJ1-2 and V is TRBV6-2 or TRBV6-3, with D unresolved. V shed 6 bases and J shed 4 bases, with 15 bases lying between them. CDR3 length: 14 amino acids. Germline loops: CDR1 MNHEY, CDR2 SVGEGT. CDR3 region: CASSPGESSYGYTF. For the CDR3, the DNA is TGTGCCAGCAGCCCAGGTGAAAGTTCCTATGGCTACACCTTC.

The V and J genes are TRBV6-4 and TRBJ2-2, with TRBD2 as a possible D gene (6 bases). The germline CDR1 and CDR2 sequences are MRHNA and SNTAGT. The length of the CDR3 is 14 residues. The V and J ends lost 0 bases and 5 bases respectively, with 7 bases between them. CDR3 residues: CASSDSSGTGELFF. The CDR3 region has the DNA TGTGCCAGCAGTGACTCGAGCGGGACCGGGGAGCTGTTTTTT.

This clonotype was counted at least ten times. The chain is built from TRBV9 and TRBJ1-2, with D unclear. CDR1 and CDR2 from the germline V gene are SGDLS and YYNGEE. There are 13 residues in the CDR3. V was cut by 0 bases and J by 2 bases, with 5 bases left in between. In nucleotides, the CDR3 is TGTGCCAGCAGCGTAGGGCAGAACTATGGCTACACCTTC. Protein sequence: CASSVGQNYGYTF.

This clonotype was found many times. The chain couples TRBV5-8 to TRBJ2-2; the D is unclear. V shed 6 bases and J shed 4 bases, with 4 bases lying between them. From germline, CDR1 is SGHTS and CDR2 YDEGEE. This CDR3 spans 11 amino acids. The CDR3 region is CASTSTGELFF. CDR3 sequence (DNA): TGTGCCAGCACCTCCACCGGGGAGCTGTTTTTT.

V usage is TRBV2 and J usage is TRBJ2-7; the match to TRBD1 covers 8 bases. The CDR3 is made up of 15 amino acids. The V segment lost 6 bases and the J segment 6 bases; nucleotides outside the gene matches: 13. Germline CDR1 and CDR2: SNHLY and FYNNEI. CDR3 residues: CASRDPGQVTGEQYV. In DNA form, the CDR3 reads TGTGCCAGCAGGGACCCGGGACAGGTGACCGGCGAGCAGTACGTC.

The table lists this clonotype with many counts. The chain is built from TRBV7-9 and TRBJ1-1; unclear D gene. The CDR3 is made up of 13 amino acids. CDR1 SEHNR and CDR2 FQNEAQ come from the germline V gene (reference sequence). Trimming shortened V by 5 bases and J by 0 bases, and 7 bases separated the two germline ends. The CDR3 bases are TGTGCCAGCAGCCGAGTAGTGAACACTGAAGCTTTCTTT. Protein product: CASSRVVNTEAFF.

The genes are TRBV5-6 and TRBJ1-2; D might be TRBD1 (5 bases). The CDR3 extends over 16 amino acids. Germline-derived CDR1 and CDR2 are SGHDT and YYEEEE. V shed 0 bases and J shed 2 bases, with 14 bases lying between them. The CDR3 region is CASSLVRGPGNYGYTF. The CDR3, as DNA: TGTGCCAGCAGCTTGGTTAGGGGCCCTGGGAACTATGGCTACACCTTC.

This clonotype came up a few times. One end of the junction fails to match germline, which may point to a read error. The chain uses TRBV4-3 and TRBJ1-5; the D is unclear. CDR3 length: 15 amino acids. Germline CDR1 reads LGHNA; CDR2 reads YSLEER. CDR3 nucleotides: TGCGCCAGCAGCCAAGATCGAACAGAAAATCAGCCCCAGAATTTT. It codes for CASSQDRTENQPQNF.

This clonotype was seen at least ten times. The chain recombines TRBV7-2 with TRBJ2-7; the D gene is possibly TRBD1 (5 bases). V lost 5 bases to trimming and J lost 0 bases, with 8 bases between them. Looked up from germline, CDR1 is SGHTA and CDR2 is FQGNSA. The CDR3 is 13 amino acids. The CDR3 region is CASSEQVSYEQYF. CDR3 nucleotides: TGTGCCAGCAGCGAACAGGTCTCCTACGAGCAGTACTTC.

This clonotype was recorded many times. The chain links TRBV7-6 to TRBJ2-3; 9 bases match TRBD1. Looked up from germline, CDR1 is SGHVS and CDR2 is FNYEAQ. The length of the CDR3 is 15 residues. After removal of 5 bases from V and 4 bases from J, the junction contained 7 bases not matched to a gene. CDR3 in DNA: TGTGCCAGCAGCCCCGGGACAGGGTGGGCAGATACGCAGTATTTT. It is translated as CASSPGTGWADTQYF.

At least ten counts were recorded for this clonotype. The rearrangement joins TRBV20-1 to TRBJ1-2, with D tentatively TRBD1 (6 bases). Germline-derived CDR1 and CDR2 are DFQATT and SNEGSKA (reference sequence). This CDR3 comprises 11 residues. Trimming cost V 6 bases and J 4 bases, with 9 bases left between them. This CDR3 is CSAATGYGYTF. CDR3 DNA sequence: TGCAGTGCCGCGACAGGCTATGGCTACACCTTC.

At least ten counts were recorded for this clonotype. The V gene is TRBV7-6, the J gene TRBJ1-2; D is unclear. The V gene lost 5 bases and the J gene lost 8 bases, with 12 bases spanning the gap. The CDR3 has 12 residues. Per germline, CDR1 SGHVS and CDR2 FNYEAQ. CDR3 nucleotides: TGTGCCAGCAGCGGGGTAGGGATAGGCTACACCTTC. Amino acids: CASSGVGIGYTF.

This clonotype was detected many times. The CDR3 reads CSVASGQGSNGYTF. The CDR3 nucleotides read TGCAGCGTCGCATCGGGACAGGGGTCAAATGGCTACACCTTC. The gene calls are TRBV29-1 and TRBJ1-2; 10 bases map to TRBD1. CDR1 is SQVTM, CDR2 ANQGSEA, per germline. Trimming removed 6 bases from V and 6 bases from J; junction bases left unmatched: 10. CDR3 size: 14 residues. The full variable domain, with the rest looked up from reference TRBV29-1 and TRBJ1-2, is SAVISQKPSRDICQRGTSLTIQCQVDSQVTMMFWYRQQPGQSLTLIATANQGSEATYESGFVIDKFPISRPNLTFSTLTVSNMSPEDSSIYLCSVASGQGSNGYTFGSGTRLTVV.

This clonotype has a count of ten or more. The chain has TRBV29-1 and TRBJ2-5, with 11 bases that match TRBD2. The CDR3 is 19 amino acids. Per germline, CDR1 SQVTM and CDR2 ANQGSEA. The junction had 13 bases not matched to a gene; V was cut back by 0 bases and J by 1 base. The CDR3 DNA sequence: TGCAGCGTTGAAGAGAAGGTTGGGAGACTAGCGGGGCCCCAAGAGACCCAGTACTTC. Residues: CSVEEKVGRLAGPQETQYF.

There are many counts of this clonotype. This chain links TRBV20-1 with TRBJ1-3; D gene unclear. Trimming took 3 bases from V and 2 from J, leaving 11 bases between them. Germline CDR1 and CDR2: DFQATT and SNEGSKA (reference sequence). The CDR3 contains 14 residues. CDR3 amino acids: CSASPSVTGNTIYF. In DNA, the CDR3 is TGCAGTGCTAGTCCCTCCGTGACTGGAAACACCATATATTTT.

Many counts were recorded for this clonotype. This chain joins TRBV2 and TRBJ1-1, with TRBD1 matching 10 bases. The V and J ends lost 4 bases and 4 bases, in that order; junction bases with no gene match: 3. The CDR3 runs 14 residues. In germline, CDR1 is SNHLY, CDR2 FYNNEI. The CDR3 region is CASSGTGGSTEAFF. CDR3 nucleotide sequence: TGTGCCAGCAGTGGGACAGGGGGATCCACTGAAGCTTTCTTT.

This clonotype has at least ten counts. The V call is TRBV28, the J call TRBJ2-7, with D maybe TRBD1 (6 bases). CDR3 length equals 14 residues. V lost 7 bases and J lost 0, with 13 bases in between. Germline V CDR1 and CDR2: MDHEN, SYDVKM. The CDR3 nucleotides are TGTGCCAGCATTTCTGGACAGAGCTCCTACGAGCAGTACTTC. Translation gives CASISGQSSYEQYF. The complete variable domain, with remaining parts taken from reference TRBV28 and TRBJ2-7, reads DVKVTQSSRYLVKRTGEKVFLECVQDMDHENMFWYRQDPGLGLRLIYFSYDVKMKEKGDIPEGYSVSREKKERFSLILESASTNQTSMYLCASISGQSSYEQYFGPGTRLTVT.

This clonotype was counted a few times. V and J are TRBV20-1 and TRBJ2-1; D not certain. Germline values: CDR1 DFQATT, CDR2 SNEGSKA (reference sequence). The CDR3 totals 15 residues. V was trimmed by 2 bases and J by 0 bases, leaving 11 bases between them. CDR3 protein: CSARLVPNSYNEQFF. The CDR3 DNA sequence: TGCAGTGCTAGACTAGTCCCTAACTCCTACAATGAGCAGTTCTTC.

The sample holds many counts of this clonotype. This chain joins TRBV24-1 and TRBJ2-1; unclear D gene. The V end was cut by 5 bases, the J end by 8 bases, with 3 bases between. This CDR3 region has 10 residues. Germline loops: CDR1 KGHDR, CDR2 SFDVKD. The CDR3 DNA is TGTGCCACCAGTGCACATGAGCAGTTCTTC. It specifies CATSAHEQFF.

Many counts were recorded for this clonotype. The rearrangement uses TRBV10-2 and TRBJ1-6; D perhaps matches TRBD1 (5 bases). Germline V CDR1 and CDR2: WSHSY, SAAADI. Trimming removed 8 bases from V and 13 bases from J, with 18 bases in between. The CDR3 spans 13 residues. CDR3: CASQGEQFLPLHF. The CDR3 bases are TGCGCCAGCCAAGGGGAACAATTCCTCCCCCTCCACTTT.

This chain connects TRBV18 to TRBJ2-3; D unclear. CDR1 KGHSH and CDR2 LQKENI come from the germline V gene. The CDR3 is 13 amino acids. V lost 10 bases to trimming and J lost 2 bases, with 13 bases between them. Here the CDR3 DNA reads TGTGCCACGGGTCCGGGTGCCACAGATACGCAGTATTTT. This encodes CATGPGATDTQYF.

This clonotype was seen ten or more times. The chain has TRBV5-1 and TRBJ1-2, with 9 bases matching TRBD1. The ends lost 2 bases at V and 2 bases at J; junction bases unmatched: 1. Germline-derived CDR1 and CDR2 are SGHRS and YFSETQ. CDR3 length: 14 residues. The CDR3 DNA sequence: TGCGCCAGCAGCTTTGGACAGGGGAACTATGGCTACACCTTC. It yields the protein CASSFGQGNYGYTF.

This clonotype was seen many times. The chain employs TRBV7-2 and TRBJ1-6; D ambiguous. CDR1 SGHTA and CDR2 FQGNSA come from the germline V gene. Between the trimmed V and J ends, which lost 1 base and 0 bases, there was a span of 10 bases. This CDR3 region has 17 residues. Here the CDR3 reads CASSLDGTSSYNSPLHF. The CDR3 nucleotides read TGTGCCAGCAGCTTAGATGGCACCAGCTCCTATAATTCACCCCTCCACTTT.

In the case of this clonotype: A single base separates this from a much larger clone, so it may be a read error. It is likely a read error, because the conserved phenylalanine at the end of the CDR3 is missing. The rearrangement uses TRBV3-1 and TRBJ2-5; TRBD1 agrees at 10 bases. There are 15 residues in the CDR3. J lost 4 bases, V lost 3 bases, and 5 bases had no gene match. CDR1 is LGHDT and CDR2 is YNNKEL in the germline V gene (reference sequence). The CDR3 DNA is TGTGCCAGCAGCCACCGACAGGGGGCGTCAGAGACCCAGTACTGC. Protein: CASSHRQGASETQYC.

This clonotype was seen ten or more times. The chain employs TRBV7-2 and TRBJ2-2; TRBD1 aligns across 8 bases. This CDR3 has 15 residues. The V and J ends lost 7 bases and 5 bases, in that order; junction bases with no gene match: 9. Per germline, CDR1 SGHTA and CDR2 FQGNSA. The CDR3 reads CASNPTGGPTGELFF. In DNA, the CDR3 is TGTGCCAGCAATCCTACAGGGGGGCCGACCGGGGAGCTGTTTTTT. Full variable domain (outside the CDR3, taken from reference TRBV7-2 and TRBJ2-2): GAGVSQSPSNKVTEKGKDVELRCDPISGHTALYWYRQSLGQGLEFLIYFQGNSAPDKSGLPSDRFSAERTGGSVSTLTIQRTQQEDSAVYLCASNPTGGPTGELFFGEGSRLTVL.

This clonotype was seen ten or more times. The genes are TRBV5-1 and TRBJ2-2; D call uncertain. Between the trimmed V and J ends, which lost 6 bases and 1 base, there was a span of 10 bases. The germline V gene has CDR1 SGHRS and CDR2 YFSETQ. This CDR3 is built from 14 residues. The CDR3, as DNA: TGCGCCAGCAATTCCTGGGAGAACACCGGGGAGCTGTTTTTT. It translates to CASNSWENTGELFF. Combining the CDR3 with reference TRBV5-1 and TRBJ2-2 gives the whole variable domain KAGVTQTPRYLIKTRGQQVTLSCSPISGHRSVSWYQQTPGQGLQFLFEYFSETQRNKGNFPGRFSGRQFSNSRSEMNVSTLELGDSALYLCASNSWENTGELFFGEGSRLTVL.

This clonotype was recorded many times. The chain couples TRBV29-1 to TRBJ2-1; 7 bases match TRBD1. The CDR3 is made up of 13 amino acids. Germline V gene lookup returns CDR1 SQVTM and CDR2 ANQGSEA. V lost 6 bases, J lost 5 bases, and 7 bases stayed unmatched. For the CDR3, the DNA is TGCAGCGTCGCCGGGACAGATAACAATGAGCAGTTCTTC. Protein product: CSVAGTDNNEQFF.